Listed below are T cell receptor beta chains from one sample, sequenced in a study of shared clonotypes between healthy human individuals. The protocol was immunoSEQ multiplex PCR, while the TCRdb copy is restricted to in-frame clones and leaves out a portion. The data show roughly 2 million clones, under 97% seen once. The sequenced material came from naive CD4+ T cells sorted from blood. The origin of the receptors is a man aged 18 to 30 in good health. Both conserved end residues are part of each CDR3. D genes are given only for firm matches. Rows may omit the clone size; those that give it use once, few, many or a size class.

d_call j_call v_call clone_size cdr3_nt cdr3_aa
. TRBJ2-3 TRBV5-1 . TGCGCCAGCAGCCCTGGCGCGGGATTGACGTATTTT CASSPGAGLTYF
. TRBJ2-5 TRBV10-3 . TGTGCCTTAGGGCAGGAACAGTACTTC CALGQEQYF
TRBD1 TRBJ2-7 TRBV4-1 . TGCGCCAGCAGCCAAGATCGCGACAGGGTCACCTCCTACGAGCAGTACTTC CASSQDRDRVTSYEQYF
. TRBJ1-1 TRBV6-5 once TGTGCCAGCAGTTACCTAGGAGGGGGCACTGAAGCTTTCTTT CASSYLGGGTEAFF
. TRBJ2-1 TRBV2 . TGTGCCTCCGGACAGCCGTACAATGAGCAGTTCTTC CASGQPYNEQFF
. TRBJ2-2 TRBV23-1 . TGCGCCAGCAGTCAATCGATCTGGTGGCGGGATTACACCGGGGAGCTGTTTTTT CASSQSIWWRDYTGELFF
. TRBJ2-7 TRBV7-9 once TGTGCCAGCAGTACGATGGGGGACGAGCAGTACTTC CASSTMGDEQYF
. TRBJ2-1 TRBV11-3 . TGTGCCAGCAGCCTAGGGACGGCCAGCAATGAGCAGTTCTTC CASSLGTASNEQFF
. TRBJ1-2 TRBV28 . TGTGCCAGCTCACGGCCTGTCCACTATGGCTACACCTTC CASSRPVHYGYTF
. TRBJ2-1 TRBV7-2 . TGTGCCAGCAGCTTACACGCTAGTGAGCAGTTCTTC CASSLHASEQFF
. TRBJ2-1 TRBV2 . TGTGCCAGCAGACCCGTCATGGGACGCAATGAGCAGTTCTTC CASRPVMGRNEQFF
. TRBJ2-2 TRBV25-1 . TGTGCCAGCAAGGGGGGAGGGGGAGAAGGCACCGGGGAGCTGTTTTTT CASKGGGGEGTGELFF
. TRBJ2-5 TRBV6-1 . TGTGCCAGCAGTTATACATATCAAGAGACCCAGTACTTC CASSYTYQETQYF
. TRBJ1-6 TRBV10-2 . TGCGCCACCCTCCTTAATCCGGGCATTAATTCACCCCTCCACTTT CATLLNPGINSPLHF
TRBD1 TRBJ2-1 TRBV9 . TGTGCCAGCAGCGTTACAGGGGCCCCTATCAATGAGCAGTTCTTC CASSVTGAPINEQFF
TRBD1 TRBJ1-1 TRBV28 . TGTGCCAGCAGTTCAGGGGGCCGAAGCACTGAAGCTTTCTTT CASSSGGRSTEAFF
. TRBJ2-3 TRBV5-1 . TGCGCCAGCAGCTTGGTTATTTTAGGGACGAGGGATACGCAGTATTTT CASSLVILGTRDTQYF
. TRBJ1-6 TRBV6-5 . TGTGCCAGCACCCCGGGGGTGTCCTATAATTCACCCCTCCACTTT CASTPGVSYNSPLHF
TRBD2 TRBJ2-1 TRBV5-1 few TGCGCCAGCAGGTTCCTTTTCTTTAGCGGGAGAGGCGGAGAGAATGAGCAGTTCTTC CASRFLFFSGRGGENEQFF
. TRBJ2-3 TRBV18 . TGTGCCAGCTCACCCCGGCAGGGGAGCACAGATACGCAGTATTTT CASSPRQGSTDTQYF
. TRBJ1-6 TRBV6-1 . TGTGCCAGCAGTGAAAATATCGGATTCCAATCACCCCTCCACTTT CASSENIGFQSPLHF
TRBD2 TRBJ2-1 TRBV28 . TGTGCCAGCTTCGAGACTAGCCGTAATGAGCAGTTCTTC CASFETSRNEQFF
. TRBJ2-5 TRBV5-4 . TGTGCCAGCAGCTATCGAGACAGGACACAAGAGACCCAGTACTTC CASSYRDRTQETQYF
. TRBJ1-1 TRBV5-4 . TGTGCCAGCAGCCAGGACAGCACAGGAGCTTTCTTT CASSQDSTGAFF
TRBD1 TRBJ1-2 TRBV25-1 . TGTGCCAGCGCGCCCGGGACAGCCTATGGCTACACCTTC CASAPGTAYGYTF
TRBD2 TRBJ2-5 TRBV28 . TGTGCCAGCAGTTTATTAGCGGGGGGGAAAGAGACCCAGTACTTC CASSLLAGGKETQYF
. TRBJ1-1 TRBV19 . TGTGCCAGTCGGAGCGCAGGGCTACTGGGCCCTGAAGCTTTCTTT CASRSAGLLGPEAFF
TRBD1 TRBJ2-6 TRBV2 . TGTGCCAGCAGGGCGACAGGGGCCATGGCTGGGGCCAACGTCCTGACTTTC CASRATGAMAGANVLTF
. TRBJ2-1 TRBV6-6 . TGTGCCAGCAGTTTTCCCGAGGGGGGAAAGTTCTTC CASSFPEGGKFF
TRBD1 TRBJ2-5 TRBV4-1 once TGCGCCAGCAGCCCGCGACAGGGGCCCCAAGAGACCCAGTACTTC CASSPRQGPQETQYF
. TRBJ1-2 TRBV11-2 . TGTGCCAGCAGCTTAGACGGACGCAACTATGGCTACACCTTC CASSLDGRNYGYTF
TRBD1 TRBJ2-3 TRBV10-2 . TGCGCCAGCAGCTCAATACAGGGGAAAGAGACAGATACGCAGTATTTT CASSSIQGKETDTQYF
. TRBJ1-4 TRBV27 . TGTGCCAGCAGTCCCTCCAAGGGGACCGGAGAAAAACTGTTTTTT CASSPSKGTGEKLFF
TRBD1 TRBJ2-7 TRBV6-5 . TGTGCCAGCAGGTACAGGGGGCGCGGATCCTACGAGCAGTACTTC CASRYRGRGSYEQYF
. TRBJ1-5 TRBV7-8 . TGTGCCAGCAGCTCCTCAGGGGCGGTTAGCAATCAGCCCCAGCATTTT CASSSSGAVSNQPQHF
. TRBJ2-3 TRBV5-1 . TGCGCCAGCAGCGAGGTTAGCACAGATACGCAGTATTTT CASSEVSTDTQYF
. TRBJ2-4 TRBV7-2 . TGTGCCAGCAGCTTATTAAACAGGGGGGGAAACATTCAGTACTTC CASSLLNRGGNIQYF
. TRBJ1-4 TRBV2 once TGTGCCAGTCGCCGTCTACAGGGACCTAATGAAAAACTGTTTTTT CASRRLQGPNEKLFF
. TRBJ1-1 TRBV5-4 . TGTGCCAGCAGTAGACTAGACCTGAACACTGAAGCTTTCTTT CASSRLDLNTEAFF
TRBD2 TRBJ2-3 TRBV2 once TGTGCCAGCAGTGAGGGGGGGAGGACAGATACGCAGTATTTT CASSEGGRTDTQYF
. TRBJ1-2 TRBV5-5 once TGTGCCAGCAGCTTAGCCTTTGGGGTTTCCGATGGCTACACCTTC CASSLAFGVSDGYTF